Each of the 12 T cell receptor beta chains below was sequenced from the same sample in a study of Graves' ophthalmopathy and Graves' hyperthyroidism. The authors amplified TCR beta CDR3 regions, and they did so from RNA transcripts for repertoire sequencing. HTBI primers were used in a first-round RT-PCR, which preceded a second-round multiplex PCR. TCRdb redid the calling of the multiplex PCR reads with MiXCR, one entry per CDR3 protein. The data contain some 390,000 distinct CDR3 sequences, around 18% of them seen just once; the ten biggest clones take up roughly 1.5%. The sequenced material came from peripheral blood. The receptors derive from a woman younger than 30 with Graves' ophthalmopathy.

This clonotype was detected only once. The V gene is TRBV27, the J gene TRBJ1-5; 7 bases are shared with TRBD1. The J segment lost 5 bases and the V segment lost 4 bases, leaving 5 bases of the junction unmatched. Germline V lookup: CDR1 MNHEY, CDR2 SMNVEV (reference sequence). The CDR3 is 14 residues long. The CDR3 here is CASSSDRPDQPQHF. The CDR3 nucleotides are TGTGCCAGCAGTTCGGACAGGCCTGATCAGCCCCAGCATTTT.

This clonotype was seen repeatedly, ten times or more. The chain joins TRBV11-2 to TRBJ2-2, with D perhaps assigned TRBD1 or TRBD2 (6 bases each). Trimming took off 1 base at V and 0 bases at J, with 15 bases between the two ends. CDR1 and CDR2 from the germline V gene are SGHAT and FQNNGV. The CDR3 loop spans 18 amino acids. The CDR3 is CASSLVTGGLANTGELFF. The CDR3 nucleotides read TGTGCCAGCAGCTTAGTTACCGGGGGCCTAGCGAACACCGGGGAGCTGTTTTTT.

This clonotype was seen many times. This chain connects TRBV5-1 to TRBJ1-2; TRBD1 matches 7 bases. J lost 4 bases, V lost 3 bases, and 9 bases had no gene match. The CDR3 is 15 amino acids. Germline V CDR1 and CDR2: SGHRS, YFSETQ. CDR3 sequence: CASSYGQEGAYGYTF. The CDR3 DNA sequence: TGCGCCAGCAGCTACGGACAGGAGGGAGCCTATGGCTACACCTTC.

This clonotype was seen ten or more times. J is TRBJ2-5 and V is TRBV7-2; no definite D call. With 1 base removed from V and 5 bases from J, the gap between germline ends came to 8 bases. The CDR3 extends over 13 amino acids. CDR1 is SGHTA, CDR2 FQGNSA, per germline. The CDR3 loop reads CASSLVRVETQYF. The CDR3 DNA sequence: TGTGCCAGCAGCTTAGTAAGGGTCGAGACCCAGTACTTC. Full variable domain (missing parts from reference TRBV7-2 and TRBJ2-5): GAGVSQSPSNKVTEKGKDVELRCDPISGHTALYWYRQSLGQGLEFLIYFQGNSAPDKSGLPSDRFSAERTGGSVSTLTIQRTQQEDSAVYLCASSLVRVETQYFGPGTRLLVL.

This clonotype was counted many times. The chain links TRBV20-1 to TRBJ1-5; 7 positions agree with TRBD1. The CDR3 covers 14 residues. In germline, CDR1 is DFQATT, CDR2 SNEGSKA (reference sequence). V lost 0 bases, J lost 5 bases, and 4 bases stayed unmatched. The CDR3 DNA sequence: TGCAGTGCTAGAGATCAACAGGGGTATCAGCCCCAGCATTTT. It encodes CSARDQQGYQPQHF.

The V call is TRBV7-3, the J call TRBJ1-1; 11 positions match TRBD1. CDR1 and CDR2 from the germline V gene are SGHTA and FQGTGA. Trimming took 5 bases from V and 10 from J; bases not matched to a gene: 6. This CDR3 comprises 13 residues. The CDR3 bases are TGTGCCAGCAGCCGGACAGGGGGCTTAACAGCTTTCTTT. It specifies CASSRTGGLTAFF.

This clonotype was observed at least ten times. The chain carries TRBV6-2 or TRBV6-3 and TRBJ2-7; TRBD1 matches at 9 bases. This CDR3 spans 16 amino acids. Germline V lookup: CDR1 MNHEY, CDR2 SVGEGT. Germline trimming cut 2 bases from V and 4 bases from J; bases unmatched to any gene: 9. This CDR3 reads CASSYPPAQGAYEQYF. The CDR3 DNA follows: TGTGCCAGCAGTTACCCTCCGGCACAGGGGGCATACGAGCAGTACTTC.

This clonotype was recorded many times. V usage is TRBV7-2 and J usage is TRBJ1-5; a possible D gene is TRBD1 (5 bases). The CDR3 loop spans 13 amino acids. Germline CDR1 SGHTA, CDR2 FQGNSA. Trimming cost V 5 bases and J 6 bases, with 11 bases left between them. CDR3 in amino acids: CASSGTSSQPQHF. The CDR3 coding sequence is TGTGCCAGCAGCGGGACGTCTAGTCAGCCCCAGCATTTT.

This clonotype was recorded many times. The chain carries TRBV7-2 and TRBJ2-7; D possibly corresponds to TRBD1 (6 bases). The CDR3 extends over 14 amino acids. The V gene's germline CDR1 is SGHTA and CDR2 FQGNSA. Trimming cost V 5 bases and J 0 bases, with 11 bases left between them. The CDR3 nucleotides read TGTGCCAGCAGCCATAGGACAGTCTCCTACGAGCAGTACTTC. Protein sequence: CASSHRTVSYEQYF.

This clonotype was observed at least ten times. The chain recombines TRBV7-2 with TRBJ1-3, with 8 positions matching TRBD1. The CDR3 length is 17 residues. J gave up 0 bases and V 3 bases, and 7 bases lay outside the gene matches. Germline V gives CDR1 SGHTA, CDR2 FQGNSA. CDR3 nucleotides: TGTGCCAGCAGCTTCCAGACAGGGGTGAGCTCTGGAAACACCATATATTTT. Its protein product is CASSFQTGVSSGNTIYF.

The chain employs TRBV11-1 and TRBJ1-1, with D tentatively TRBD1 (6 bases). This CDR3 is built from 16 residues. Trimming took off 4 bases at V and 4 bases at J, with 19 bases between the two ends. Per the germline V gene, CDR1 is SGHAT and CDR2 is FQDESV (reference sequence). In DNA, the CDR3 is TGTGCCAGCAGCTACGCCAGGGGCGTTCGAGGCACTGAAGCTTTCTTT. This encodes CASSYARGVRGTEAFF.

This clonotype was picked up many times. V gene TRBV6-1 combines with J gene TRBJ2-7; D gene unclear. Germline CDR1 is MNHNS and CDR2 is SASEGT. The ends were cut back, 3 bases at V and 2 bases at J, with 11 bases in the middle. The length of the CDR3 is 14 residues. The DNA of the CDR3 is TGTGCCAGCAGTGATTTCGCAGGAACCTACGAGCAGTACTTC. Its protein product is CASSDFAGTYEQYF.